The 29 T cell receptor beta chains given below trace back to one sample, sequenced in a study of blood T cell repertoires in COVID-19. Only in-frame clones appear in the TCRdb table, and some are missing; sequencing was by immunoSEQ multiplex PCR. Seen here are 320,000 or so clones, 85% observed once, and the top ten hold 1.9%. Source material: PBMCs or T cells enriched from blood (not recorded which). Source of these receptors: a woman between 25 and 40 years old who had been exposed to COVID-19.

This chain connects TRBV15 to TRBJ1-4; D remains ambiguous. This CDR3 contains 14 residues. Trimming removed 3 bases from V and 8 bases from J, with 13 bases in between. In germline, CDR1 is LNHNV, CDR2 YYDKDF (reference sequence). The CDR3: CATSSSGRAEKLFF. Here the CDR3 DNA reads TGTGCCACCAGCAGTTCGGGAAGAGCGGAAAAACTGTTTTTT.

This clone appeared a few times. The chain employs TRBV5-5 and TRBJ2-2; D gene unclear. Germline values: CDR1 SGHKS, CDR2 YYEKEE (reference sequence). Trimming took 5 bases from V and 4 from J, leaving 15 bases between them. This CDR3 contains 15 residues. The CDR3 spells CASSSIPRSTGELFF. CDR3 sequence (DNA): TGTGCCAGCAGTTCGATCCCGAGGAGCACCGGGGAGCTGTTTTTT.

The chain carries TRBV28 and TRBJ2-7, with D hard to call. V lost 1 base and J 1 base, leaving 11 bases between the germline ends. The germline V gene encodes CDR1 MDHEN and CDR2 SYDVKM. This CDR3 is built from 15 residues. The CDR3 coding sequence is TGTGCCAGCAGTTTATTGGGTCGACAATCCTACGAGCAGTACTTC. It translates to CASSLLGRQSYEQYF. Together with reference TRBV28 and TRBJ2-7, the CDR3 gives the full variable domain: DVKVTQSSRYLVKRTGEKVFLECVQDMDHENMFWYRQDPGLGLRLIYFSYDVKMKEKGDIPEGYSVSREKKERFSLILESASTNQTSMYLCASSLLGRQSYEQYFGPGTRLTVT.

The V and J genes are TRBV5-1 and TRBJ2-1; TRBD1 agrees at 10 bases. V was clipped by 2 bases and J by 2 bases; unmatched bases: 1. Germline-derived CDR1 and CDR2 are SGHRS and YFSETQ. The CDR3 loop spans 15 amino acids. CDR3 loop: CASSFGQGAYNEQFF. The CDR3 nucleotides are TGCGCCAGCAGCTTTGGACAGGGGGCCTACAATGAGCAGTTCTTC.

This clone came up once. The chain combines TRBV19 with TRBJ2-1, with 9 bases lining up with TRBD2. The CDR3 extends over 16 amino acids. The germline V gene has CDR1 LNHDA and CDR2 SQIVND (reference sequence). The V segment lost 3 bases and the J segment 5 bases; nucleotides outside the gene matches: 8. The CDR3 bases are TGTGCCAGTAGTATGTCAGGGGGACTAGCCGACAATGAGCAGTTCTTC. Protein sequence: CASSMSGGLADNEQFF.

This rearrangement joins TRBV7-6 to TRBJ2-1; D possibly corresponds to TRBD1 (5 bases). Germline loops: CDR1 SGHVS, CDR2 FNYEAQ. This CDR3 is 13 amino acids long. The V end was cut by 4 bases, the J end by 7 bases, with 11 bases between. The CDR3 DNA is TGTGCCAGCAGCTCGGATCCAGGGAATGAGCAGTTCTTC. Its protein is CASSSDPGNEQFF.

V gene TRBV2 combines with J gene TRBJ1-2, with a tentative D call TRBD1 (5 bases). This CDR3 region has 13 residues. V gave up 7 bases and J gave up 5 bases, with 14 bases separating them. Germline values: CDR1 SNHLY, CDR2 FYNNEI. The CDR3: CASTLTASYGYTF. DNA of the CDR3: TGTGCCAGCACGTTGACAGCCTCTTATGGCTACACCTTC.

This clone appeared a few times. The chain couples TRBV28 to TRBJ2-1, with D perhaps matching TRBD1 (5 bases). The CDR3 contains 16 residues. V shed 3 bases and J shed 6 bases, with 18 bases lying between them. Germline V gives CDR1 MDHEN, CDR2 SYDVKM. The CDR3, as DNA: TGTGCCAGCAGTTTTGCGGCAGGGATAATCCGCAATGAGCAGTTCTTC. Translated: CASSFAAGIIRNEQFF. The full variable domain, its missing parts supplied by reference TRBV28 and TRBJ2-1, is DVKVTQSSRYLVKRTGEKVFLECVQDMDHENMFWYRQDPGLGLRLIYFSYDVKMKEKGDIPEGYSVSREKKERFSLILESASTNQTSMYLCASSFAAGIIRNEQFFGPGTRLTVL.

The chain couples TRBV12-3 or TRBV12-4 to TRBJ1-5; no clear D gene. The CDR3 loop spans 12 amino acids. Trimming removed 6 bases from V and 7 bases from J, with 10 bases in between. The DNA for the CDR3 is TGTGCCAGCAGCTCTGGAGTACAGCCCCAGCATTTT. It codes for CASSSGVQPQHF.

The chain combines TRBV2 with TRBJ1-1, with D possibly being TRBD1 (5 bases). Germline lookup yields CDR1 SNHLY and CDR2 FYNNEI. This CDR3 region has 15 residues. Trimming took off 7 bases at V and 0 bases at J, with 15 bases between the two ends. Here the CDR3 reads CASKRQYLMNTEAFF. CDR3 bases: TGTGCCAGCAAACGACAGTACCTTATGAACACTGAAGCTTTCTTT. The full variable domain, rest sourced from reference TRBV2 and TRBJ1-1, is EPEVTQTPSHQVTQMGQEVILRCVPISNHLYFYWYRQILGQKVEFLVSFYNNEISEKSEIFDDQFSVERPDGSNFTLKIRSTKLEDSAMYFCASKRQYLMNTEAFFGQGTRLTVV.

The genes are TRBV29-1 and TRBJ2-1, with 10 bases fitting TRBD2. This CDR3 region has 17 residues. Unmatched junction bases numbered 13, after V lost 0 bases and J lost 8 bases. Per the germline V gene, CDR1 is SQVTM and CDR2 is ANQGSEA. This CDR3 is CSVEDRKRGGPLDEQFF. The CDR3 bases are TGCAGCGTTGAAGATCGGAAGCGGGGGGGGCCCCTAGATGAGCAGTTCTTC.

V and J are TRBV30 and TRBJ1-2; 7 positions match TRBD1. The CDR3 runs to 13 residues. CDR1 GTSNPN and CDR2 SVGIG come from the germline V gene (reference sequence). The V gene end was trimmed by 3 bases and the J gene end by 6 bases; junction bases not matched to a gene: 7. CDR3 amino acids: CAWRIPGGNGYTF. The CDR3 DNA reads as TGTGCCTGGAGAATTCCAGGGGGGAATGGCTACACCTTC.

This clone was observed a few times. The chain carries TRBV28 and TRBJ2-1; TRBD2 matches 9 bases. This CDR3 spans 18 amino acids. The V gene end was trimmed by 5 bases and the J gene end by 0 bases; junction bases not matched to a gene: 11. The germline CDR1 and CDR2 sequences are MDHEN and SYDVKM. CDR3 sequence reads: CASSLRTLAGPSYNEQFF. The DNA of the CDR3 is TGTGCCAGCAGTCTGCGGACTCTAGCGGGGCCCTCCTACAATGAGCAGTTCTTC.

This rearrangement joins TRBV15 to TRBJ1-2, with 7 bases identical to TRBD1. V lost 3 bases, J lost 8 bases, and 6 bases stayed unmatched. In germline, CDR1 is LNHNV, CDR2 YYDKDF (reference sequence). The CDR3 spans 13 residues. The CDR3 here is CATSSKGAGGYTF. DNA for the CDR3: TGTGCCACCAGCAGTAAGGGGGCAGGGGGCTACACCTTC.

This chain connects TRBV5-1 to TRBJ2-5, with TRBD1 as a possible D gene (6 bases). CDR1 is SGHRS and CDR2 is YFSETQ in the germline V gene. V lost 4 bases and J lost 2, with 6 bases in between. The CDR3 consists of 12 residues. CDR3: CASSDRQETQYF. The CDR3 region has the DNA TGCGCCAGCAGCGACAGGCAAGAGACCCAGTACTTC.

CDR3 sequence reads: CASSPTSGRSHEQYF. In nucleotides, the CDR3 is TGTGCCAGCAGTCCGACTAGCGGGAGGTCCCACGAGCAGTACTTC. The chain recombines TRBV27 with TRBJ2-7, with 13 bases matching TRBD2. Germline-derived CDR1 and CDR2 are MNHEY and SMNVEV (reference sequence). After removal of 5 bases from V and 5 bases from J, the junction contained 6 bases not matched to a gene. The length of the CDR3 is 15 residues.

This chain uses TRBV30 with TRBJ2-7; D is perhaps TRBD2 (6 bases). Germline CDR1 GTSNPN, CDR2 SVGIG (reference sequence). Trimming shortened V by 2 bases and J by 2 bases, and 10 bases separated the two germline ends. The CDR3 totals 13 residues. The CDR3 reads CAWSRGRPYEQYF. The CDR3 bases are TGTGCCTGGAGTCGAGGGAGGCCCTACGAGCAGTACTTC.

The CDR3 DNA reads as TGTGCCAGTCTAGGGGGGGGAATGGATGGCTACACCTTC. Translation: CASLGGGMDGYTF. The chain has TRBV19 and TRBJ1-2, with a tentative D call TRBD1 (6 bases). Germline V gives CDR1 LNHDA, CDR2 SQIVND (reference sequence). The V end was cut by 8 bases, the J end by 6 bases, with 16 bases between. The CDR3 has 13 amino acids.

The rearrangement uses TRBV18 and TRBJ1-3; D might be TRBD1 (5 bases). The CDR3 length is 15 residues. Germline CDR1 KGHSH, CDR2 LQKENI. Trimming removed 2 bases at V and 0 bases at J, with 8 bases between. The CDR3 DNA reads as TGTGCCAGCTCACCAGACAGTAGCTCTGGAAACACCATATATTTT. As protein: CASSPDSSSGNTIYF.

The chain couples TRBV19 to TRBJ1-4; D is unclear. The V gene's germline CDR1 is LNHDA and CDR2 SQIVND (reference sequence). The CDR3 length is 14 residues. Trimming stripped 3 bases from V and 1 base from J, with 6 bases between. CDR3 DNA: TGTGCCAGTAGTATTACGGTAACTAATGAAAAACTGTTTTTT. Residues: CASSITVTNEKLFF.

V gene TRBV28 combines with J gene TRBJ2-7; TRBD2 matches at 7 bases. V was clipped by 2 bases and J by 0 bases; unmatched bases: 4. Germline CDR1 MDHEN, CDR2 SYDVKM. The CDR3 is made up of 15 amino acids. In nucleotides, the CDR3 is TGTGCCAGCAGTTTAGTAGGCGGGGGCTCCTACGAGCAGTACTTC. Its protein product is CASSLVGGGSYEQYF.

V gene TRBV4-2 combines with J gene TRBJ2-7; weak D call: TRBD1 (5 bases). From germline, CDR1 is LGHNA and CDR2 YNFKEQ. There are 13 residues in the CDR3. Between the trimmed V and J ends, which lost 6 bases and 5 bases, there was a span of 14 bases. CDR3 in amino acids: CASRPSRVHEQYF. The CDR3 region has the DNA TGTGCCAGCAGACCCAGCAGGGTCCACGAGCAGTACTTC.

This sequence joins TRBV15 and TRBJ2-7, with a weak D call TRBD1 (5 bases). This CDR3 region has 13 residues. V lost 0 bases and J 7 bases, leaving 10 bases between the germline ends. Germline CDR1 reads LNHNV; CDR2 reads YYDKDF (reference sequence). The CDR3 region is CATSRDRQLEQYF. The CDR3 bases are TGTGCCACCAGCAGAGATAGACAGTTGGAGCAGTACTTC. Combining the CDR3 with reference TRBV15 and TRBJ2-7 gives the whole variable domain DAMVIQNPRYQVTQFGKPVTLSCSQTLNHNVMYWYQQKSSQAPKLLFHYYDKDFNNEADTPDNFQSRRPNTSFCFLDIRSPGLGDTAMYLCATSRDRQLEQYFGPGTRLTVT.

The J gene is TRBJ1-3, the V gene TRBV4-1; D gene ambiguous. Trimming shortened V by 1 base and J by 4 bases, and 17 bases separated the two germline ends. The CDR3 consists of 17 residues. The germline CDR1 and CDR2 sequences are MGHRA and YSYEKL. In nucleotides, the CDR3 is TGCGCCAGCAGCCAAGGGTACGCGGGGAAGTCGGGAAACACCATATATTTT. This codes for CASSQGYAGKSGNTIYF.

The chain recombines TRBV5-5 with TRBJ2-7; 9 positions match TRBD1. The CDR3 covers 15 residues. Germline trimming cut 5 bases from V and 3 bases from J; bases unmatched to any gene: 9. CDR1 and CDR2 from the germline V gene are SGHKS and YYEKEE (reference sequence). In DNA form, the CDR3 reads TGTGCCAGCAGATTTACCCCGGGACAGGGCTACGAGCAGTACTTC. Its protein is CASRFTPGQGYEQYF.

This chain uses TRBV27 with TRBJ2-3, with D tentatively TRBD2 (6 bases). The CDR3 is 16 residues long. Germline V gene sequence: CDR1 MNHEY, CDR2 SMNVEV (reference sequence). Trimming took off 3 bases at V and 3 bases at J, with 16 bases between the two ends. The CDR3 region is CASSFGGVAGTDTQYF. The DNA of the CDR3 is TGTGCCAGCAGTTTCGGCGGGGTTGCGGGGACAGATACGCAGTATTTT.

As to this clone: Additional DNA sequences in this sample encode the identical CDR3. As DNA, the CDR3 is TGTGCCAGCAGTGGACAGGGGAGCAATCAGCCCCAGCATTTT. This translates into CASSGQGSNQPQHF. V gene TRBV2 combines with J gene TRBJ1-5; TRBD1 agrees at 8 bases. This CDR3 comprises 14 residues. The germline CDR1 and CDR2 sequences are SNHLY and FYNNEI. Trimming at V came to 4 bases and at J to 1 base, leaving 0 bases not matched to a gene.

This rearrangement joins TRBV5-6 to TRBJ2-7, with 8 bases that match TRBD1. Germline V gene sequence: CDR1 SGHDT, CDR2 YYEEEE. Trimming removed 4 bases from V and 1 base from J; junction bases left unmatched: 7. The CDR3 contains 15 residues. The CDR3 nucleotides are TGTGCCAGCAGCCCACTGGACAGGGAGTCCTACGAGCAGTACTTC. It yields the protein CASSPLDRESYEQYF.

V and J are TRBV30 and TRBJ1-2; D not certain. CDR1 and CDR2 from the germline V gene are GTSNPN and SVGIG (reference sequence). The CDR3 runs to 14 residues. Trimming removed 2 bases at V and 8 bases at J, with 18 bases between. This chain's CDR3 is CAWSFPRGSKGYTF. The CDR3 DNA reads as TGTGCCTGGAGTTTCCCACGGGGATCGAAGGGCTACACCTTC. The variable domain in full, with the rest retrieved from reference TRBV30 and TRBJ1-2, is SQTIHQWPATLVQPVGSPLSLECTVEGTSNPNLYWYRQAAGRGLQLLFYSVGIGQISSEVPQNLSASRPQDRQFILSSKKLLLSDSGFYLCAWSFPRGSKGYTFGSGTRLTVV.